These 25 T cell receptor beta chains were sequenced from one sample in a study of blood T cells in healthy people across ages. The use of a sample-barcoded 5' primer and a J-beta primer mix characterized a second PCR of roughly 6 to 11 cycles. A single record per CDR3 protein comes from TCRdb applying MiXCR to the 5' RACE reads. The table lists 730,000 or so distinct CDR3 sequences, roughly 43% of them singletons, with 25% to 35% in the top ten. The sample consisted of blood. These receptors all stem from an elderly man in good health.

This chain links TRBV7-6 with TRBJ1-1; no clear D gene. Trimming pared 1 base from V and 0 bases from J, leaving 9 bases between. Germline CDR1 reads SGHVS; CDR2 reads FNYEAQ. This CDR3 has 15 residues. The CDR3 nucleotides read TGTGCCAGCAGCTTAGAGTCGGATATGAACACTGAAGCTTTCTTT. Its translation is CASSLESDMNTEAFF.

This clonotype was seen only a few times. The V and J genes are TRBV5-1 and TRBJ1-5; 9 nucleotides agree with TRBD1. Trimming at V came to 2 bases and at J to 1 base, leaving 4 bases not matched to a gene. Germline V gene sequence: CDR1 SGHRS, CDR2 YFSETQ. This CDR3 is built from 16 residues. CDR3 DNA sequence: TGCGCCAGCAGCTTAACAGGGGGCAGCAGCAATCAGCCCCAGCATTTT. As protein: CASSLTGGSSNQPQHF.

The V gene is TRBV11-2, the J gene TRBJ2-4, with D maybe TRBD1 (6 bases). The J call may be faulty, since TRBJ2-7 better matches the DNA end. The CDR3 has 14 amino acids. Germline lookup yields CDR1 SGHAT and CDR2 FQNNGV. CDR3 sequence reads: CASSQIGTNYEQYF. The CDR3 DNA sequence: TGTGCCAGCAGCCAAATAGGGACAAACTACGAGCAGTACTTC.

This clonotype was counted many times. The gene calls are TRBV5-1 and TRBJ2-7; a possible D gene is TRBD1 (6 bases). The CDR3 covers 16 residues. V lost 6 bases and J lost 2, with 21 bases in between. Germline lookup yields CDR1 SGHRS and CDR2 YFSETQ. The chain's CDR3 is CASTPQPGHYPYEQYF. The DNA for the CDR3 is TGCGCCAGCACCCCACAGCCGGGACATTACCCCTACGAGCAGTACTTC. The entire variable domain, with the rest obtained from reference TRBV5-1 and TRBJ2-7, is as follows: KAGVTQTPRYLIKTRGQQVTLSCSPISGHRSVSWYQQTPGQGLQFLFEYFSETQRNKGNFPGRFSGRQFSNSRSEMNVSTLELGDSALYLCASTPQPGHYPYEQYFGPGTRLTVT.

This chain links TRBV5-6 with TRBJ1-4; 9 nucleotides match TRBD1. CDR3 length equals 15 residues. Trimming took 3 bases from V and 5 from J; bases not matched to a gene: 5. CDR1 and CDR2 (germline): SGHDT, YYEEEE. Written as DNA, the CDR3 is TGTGCCAGCAGCTCGACGACAGGGGGGAATGAAAAACTGTTTTTT. As protein: CASSSTTGGNEKLFF. The complete variable domain, with remaining parts taken from reference TRBV5-6 and TRBJ1-4, reads DAGVTQSPTHLIKTRGQQVTLRCSPKSGHDTVSWYQQALGQGPQFIFQYYEEEERQRGNFPDRFSGHQFPNYSSELNVNALLLGDSALYLCASSSTTGGNEKLFFGSGTQLSVL.

This clonotype turned up a few times. CDR3 in amino acids: CSARVGLAGLQETQYF. In DNA, the CDR3 is TGCAGTGCTAGAGTAGGACTAGCGGGACTCCAAGAGACCCAGTACTTC. This chain joins TRBV20-1 and TRBJ2-5; 12 bases align to TRBD2. The CDR3 is made up of 16 amino acids. Trimming removed 1 base from V and 1 base from J; junction bases left unmatched: 4. In germline, CDR1 is DFQATT, CDR2 SNEGSKA (reference sequence).

This clonotype was recorded a few times. V usage is TRBV20-1 and J usage is TRBJ2-5; 10 nucleotides line up with TRBD2. The length of the CDR3 is 15 residues. CDR1 and CDR2 from the germline V gene are DFQATT and SNEGSKA (reference sequence). V was clipped by 6 bases and J by 4 bases; unmatched bases: 11. CDR3 region: CSAPLSGRAGETQYF. In DNA, the CDR3 is TGCAGTGCCCCCTTGAGCGGGAGGGCCGGAGAGACCCAGTACTTC.

The V call is TRBV9, the J call TRBJ2-5; perhaps D is TRBD1 or TRBD2 (7 bases each). This CDR3 has 15 residues. Germline CDR1 and CDR2: SGDLS and YYNGEE. With 4 bases removed from V and 11 bases from J, the gap between germline ends came to 24 bases. The CDR3 reads CASSLSGTEGGEQYF. DNA of the CDR3: TGTGCCAGCAGCCTCAGCGGGACAGAAGGGGGTGAGCAGTACTTC.

The chain couples TRBV25-1 to TRBJ1-4; D call uncertain. This CDR3 region has 12 residues. Germline lookup yields CDR1 MGHDK and CDR2 SYGVNS. Trimming shortened V by 4 bases and J by 7 bases, and 7 bases separated the two germline ends. CDR3 residues: CASSATAEKLFF. Written as DNA, the CDR3 is TGTGCCAGCAGTGCAACGGCTGAAAAACTGTTTTTT. Full variable domain (outside the CDR3, taken from reference TRBV25-1 and TRBJ1-4): EADIYQTPRYLVIGTGKKITLECSQTMGHDKMYWYQQDPGMELHLIHYSYGVNSTEKGDLSSESTVSRIRTEHFPLTLESARPSHTSQYLCASSATAEKLFFGSGTQLSVL.

The genes are TRBV20-1 and TRBJ2-4; 7 nucleotides match TRBD1. Germline V lookup: CDR1 DFQATT, CDR2 SNEGSKA (reference sequence). Trimming cost V 3 bases and J 9 bases; bases outside gene matches: 8. This CDR3 contains 13 residues. The CDR3 spells CSASFRGQTIQYF. The CDR3 DNA follows: TGCAGTGCTAGCTTTCGGGGACAGACCATTCAGTACTTC.

The chain is built from TRBV5-1 and TRBJ2-6, with D tentatively TRBD1 (6 bases). This CDR3 comprises 15 residues. Trimming removed 5 bases at V and 1 base at J, with 10 bases between. Per germline, CDR1 SGHRS and CDR2 YFSETQ. The CDR3 sequence: CASRRTVSGANVLTF. CDR3 nucleotides: TGCGCCAGCAGACGGACAGTTTCTGGGGCCAACGTCCTGACTTTC. Looking up the rest from reference TRBV5-1 and TRBJ2-6 gives the full variable domain: KAGVTQTPRYLIKTRGQQVTLSCSPISGHRSVSWYQQTPGQGLQFLFEYFSETQRNKGNFPGRFSGRQFSNSRSEMNVSTLELGDSALYLCASRRTVSGANVLTFGAGSRLTVL.

V and J are TRBV5-6 and TRBJ1-1, with 7 bases matching TRBD1. The CDR3 is 17 amino acids. J was trimmed by 0 bases and V by 0 bases; bases with no gene match: 8. Germline CDR1 reads SGHDT; CDR2 reads YYEEEE. CDR3 DNA: TGTGCCAGCAGCTTGGAAGTAGGGGGACAGTTGAACACTGAAGCTTTCTTT. It encodes CASSLEVGGQLNTEAFF.

The chain is built from TRBV20-1 and TRBJ1-6; 9 bases align to TRBD1. The ends lost 4 bases at V and 10 bases at J; junction bases unmatched: 5. Germline assignment: CDR1 DFQATT and CDR2 SNEGSKA (reference sequence). This CDR3 region has 13 residues. This CDR3 is CSATDRGSSPLHF. The CDR3 DNA sequence: TGCAGTGCTACGGACAGGGGCAGCTCACCCCTCCACTTT.

V and J are TRBV6-2 or TRBV6-3 and TRBJ1-4, with D perhaps matching TRBD1 (5 bases). The CDR3 runs 15 residues. Germline loops: CDR1 MNHEY, CDR2 SVGEGT. Between the trimmed V and J ends, which lost 7 bases and 8 bases, there was a span of 20 bases. For the CDR3, the DNA is TGTGCCAGCACGCCCGGTAGGGGCCTGGGAGAAAAACTGTTTTTT. Translation: CASTPGRGLGEKLFF.

J is TRBJ2-4 and V is TRBV6-5; D might be TRBD2 (5 bases). Gene TRBJ2-7 matches the end of the DNA better, so the J call may be wrong. Germline CDR1 reads MNHEY; CDR2 reads SVGAGI. The CDR3 loop spans 14 amino acids. CDR3 residues: CASTKVGVHYEQYF. As DNA, the CDR3 is TGTGCCAGCACTAAGGTCGGGGTACACTACGAGCAGTACTTC.

This rearrangement joins TRBV7-9 to TRBJ2-5, with TRBD1 matching over 8 bases. CDR3 length: 14 residues. V shed 10 bases, J shed 5 bases, and the junction held 12 bases outside the gene matches. From germline, CDR1 is SEHNR and CDR2 FQNEAQ (reference sequence). CDR3 bases: TGTGCCACCGGACAGGGAGTCGCGTCGGAGACCCAGTACTTC. Protein product: CATGQGVASETQYF.

In this sample, this clonotype turned up a few times. This sequence joins TRBV5-1 and TRBJ2-2; D remains ambiguous. Trimming left V 2 bases short and J 7 bases short, with 9 bases between. Germline loops: CDR1 SGHRS, CDR2 YFSETQ. The CDR3 sequence is 13 residues long. The CDR3 spells CASSLDGVGELFF. In DNA form, the CDR3 reads TGCGCCAGCAGCTTAGACGGAGTCGGGGAGCTGTTTTTT.

This clonotype was detected many times. V and J are TRBV5-1 and TRBJ2-3; no firm D call. From germline, CDR1 is SGHRS and CDR2 YFSETQ. The CDR3 is 14 residues long. The V and J ends lost 1 base and 0 bases respectively, with 6 bases between them. CDR3 sequence reads: CASSLTDSTDTQYF. CDR3 nucleotide sequence: TGCGCCAGCAGCTTGACGGATAGCACAGATACGCAGTATTTT.

Concerning this clonotype itself: With a much larger clone just one base away, this may be a read error. The chain couples TRBV3-1 to TRBJ2-1, with TRBD2 identical over 11 bases. V shed 4 bases and J 6 bases; nucleotides not matched to a gene: 8. Germline lookup yields CDR1 LGHDT and CDR2 YNNKEL (reference sequence). This CDR3 is 16 amino acids long. CDR3 DNA: TGTGCCAGCAGCCGAGGTAGCGGGGGGGGATGCAATGAGCAGTTCTTC. This sequence encodes CASSRGSGGGCNEQFF.

This chain joins TRBV7-2 and TRBJ2-5, with D maybe TRBD2 (5 bases). Trimming cost V 0 bases and J 3 bases, with 8 bases left between them. CDR3 length equals 14 residues. Germline lookup yields CDR1 SGHTA and CDR2 FQGNSA. The CDR3 spells CASSLARAEETQYF. DNA for the CDR3: TGTGCCAGCAGCTTAGCGCGGGCGGAAGAGACCCAGTACTTC. The full variable domain, rest sourced from reference TRBV7-2 and TRBJ2-5, is GAGVSQSPSNKVTEKGKDVELRCDPISGHTALYWYRQSLGQGLEFLIYFQGNSAPDKSGLPSDRFSAERTGGSVSTLTIQRTQQEDSAVYLCASSLARAEETQYFGPGTRLLVL.

There are many counts of this clonotype. The CDR3 region is CASSPGGSGANVLTF. CDR3 coding DNA: TGTGCCAGCAGCCCCGGGGGCTCTGGGGCCAACGTCCTGACTTTC. The J gene is TRBJ2-6, the V gene TRBV7-2; D is possibly TRBD2 (6 bases). There are 15 residues in the CDR3. The V end was cut by 5 bases, the J end by 0 bases, with 8 bases between. Germline assignment: CDR1 SGHTA and CDR2 FQGNSA.

This chain connects TRBV20-1 to TRBJ2-5, with 10 bases matching TRBD2. The CDR3 extends over 16 amino acids. V lost 5 bases to trimming and J lost 4 bases; unmatched junction nucleotides: 13. The germline V gene encodes CDR1 DFQATT and CDR2 SNEGSKA (reference sequence). CDR3 amino acids: CSAFRSSGRPGETQYF. CDR3 DNA sequence: TGCAGTGCTTTTAGAAGTAGCGGGAGGCCGGGAGAGACCCAGTACTTC.

The chain is built from TRBV18 and TRBJ2-7; a possible D gene is TRBD1 (6 bases). This CDR3 comprises 14 residues. CDR1 and CDR2 (germline): KGHSH, LQKENI. V was trimmed by 3 bases and J by 0 bases, leaving 9 bases between them. The CDR3: CASSPDRTSYEQYF. The CDR3 nucleotides read TGTGCCAGCTCACCGGACAGAACCTCCTACGAGCAGTACTTC.

About this clonotype: One end of the junction fails to match germline, which may point to a read error. This chain uses TRBV3-1 with TRBJ2-1, with D perhaps assigned TRBD1 or TRBD2 (5 bases each). CDR1 is LGHDT and CDR2 is YNNKEL in the germline V gene (reference sequence). The CDR3 consists of 13 residues. CDR3 region: CVSSRGPYNEQFF. The CDR3 DNA is TGTGTCAGCAGCCGGGGACCTTACAATGAGCAGTTCTTC.

The rearrangement uses TRBV20-1 and TRBJ2-1; 7 nucleotides align to TRBD1. The germline V gene has CDR1 DFQATT and CDR2 SNEGSKA (reference sequence). With V trimmed by 5 bases and J by 15 bases, 25 bases remained unmatched. This CDR3 spans 16 amino acids. This chain's CDR3 is CSALGGRSASYNQRFF. DNA of the CDR3: TGCAGTGCTTTAGGGGGCAGGTCCGCCTCCTACAATCAGCGGTTCTTC.